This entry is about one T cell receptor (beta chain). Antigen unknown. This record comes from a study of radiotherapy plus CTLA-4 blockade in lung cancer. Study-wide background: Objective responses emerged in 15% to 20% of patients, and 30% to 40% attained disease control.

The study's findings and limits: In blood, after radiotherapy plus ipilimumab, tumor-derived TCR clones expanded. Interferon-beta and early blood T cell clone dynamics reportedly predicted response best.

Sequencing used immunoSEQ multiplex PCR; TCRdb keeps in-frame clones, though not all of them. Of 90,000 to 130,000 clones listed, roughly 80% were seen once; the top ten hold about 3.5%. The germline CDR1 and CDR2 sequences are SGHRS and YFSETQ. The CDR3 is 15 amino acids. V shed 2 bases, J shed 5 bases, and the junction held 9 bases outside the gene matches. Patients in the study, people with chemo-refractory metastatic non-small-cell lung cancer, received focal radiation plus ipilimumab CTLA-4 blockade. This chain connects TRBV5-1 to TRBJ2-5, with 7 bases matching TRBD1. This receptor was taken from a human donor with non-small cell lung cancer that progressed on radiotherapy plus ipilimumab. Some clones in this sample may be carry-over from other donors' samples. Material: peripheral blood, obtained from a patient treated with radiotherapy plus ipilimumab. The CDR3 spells CASSLEDRMGETQYF. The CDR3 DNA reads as TGCGCCAGCAGCTTAGAGGACAGGATGGGGGAGACCCAGTACTTC.